One TCR beta chain is described in this entry. Original processing methods: Amplification of reference gene primers was used by the study to estimate nucleated cell counts. TCRdb keeps only in-frame clones here, not all; method: immunoSEQ multiplex PCR. Clone size and the V and J calls come from that table; the DNA yielded D and trimming. The sample shows 130,000 or so clones, 82% of them seen only once. With 2 bases removed from V and 4 bases from J, the gap between germline ends came to 12 bases. Germline CDR1 LGHNA, CDR2 YNFKEQ. This CDR3 region has 15 residues. The data are from a study of blood T cell repertoires in COVID-19. Whole-study context: Researchers got acute and convalescent COVID-19 samples from the United States, Italy and Spain.

The rearrangement joins TRBV4-2 to TRBJ1-5, with D tentatively TRBD1 (5 bases). The receptor was isolated from a woman between 65 and 79 years old with acute or convalescent COVID-19. Source material: peripheral blood. CDR3 sequence (DNA): TGTGCCAGCAGCCAACGCCTCCAGGGAAATCAGCCCCAGCATTTT. The encoded protein is CASSQRLQGNQPQHF.